These 21 T cell receptor beta chains share one sample of origin, sequenced in a study of lymphopenia after photon versus proton radiotherapy. The assay was immunoSEQ multiplex PCR, and TCRdb's table has in-frame clones only and misses some. The table has 20,000 to 25,000 clones, less than 85% seen once. The material sequenced was peripheral blood, taken from a patient treated with photon-based radiotherapy. The receptor source for this set is a man in his 60s with pancreatic cancer.

V usage is TRBV23-1 and J usage is TRBJ1-3, with D unresolved. TRBV23-1 is recorded as an ORF, its role being uncertain. The CDR3 length is 16 residues. Trimming took 1 base from V and 0 from J, leaving 10 bases between them. The CDR3 here is CASSQLGTSSGNTIYF. The CDR3 region has the DNA TGCGCCAGCAGTCAATTAGGCACGAGCTCTGGAAACACCATATATTTT.

V is TRBV7-8 and J is TRBJ2-5; 10 nucleotides agree with TRBD2. Germline assignment: CDR1 SGHVS and CDR2 FQNEAQ. Unmatched junction bases numbered 6, after V lost 1 base and J lost 4 bases. The CDR3 is made up of 16 amino acids. The CDR3 region is CASSLEVPSGGETQYF. DNA for the CDR3: TGTGCCAGCAGCTTAGAAGTTCCTAGCGGGGGAGAGACCCAGTACTTC.

The gene calls are TRBV7-8 and TRBJ1-5; D gene unclear. Germline values: CDR1 SGHVS, CDR2 FQNEAQ. Trimming pared 5 bases from V and 0 bases from J, leaving 8 bases between. The CDR3 length is 14 residues. Here the CDR3 reads CASSPNYSNQPQHF. In nucleotides, the CDR3 is TGTGCCAGCAGCCCGAATTATAGCAATCAGCCCCAGCATTTT.

The rearrangement links TRBV12-2 to TRBJ2-7. TRBV12-2 is shown as a pseudogene. CDR3 size: 18 residues. CDR3 nucleotides: TGTGCAAGTCGCTCGACTCCCAGTTTGGGGGGCGGTTCCTACGAGCAGTACTTC. Its protein product is CASRSTPSLGGGSYEQYF.

The chain is built from TRBV14 and TRBJ1-2; D is uncertain. The CDR3 is 13 amino acids. Trimming removed 3 bases from V and 3 bases from J, with 8 bases in between. Germline CDR1 is SGHDN and CDR2 is FVKESK. CDR3 in amino acids: CASSQFYDYGYTF. The CDR3 DNA reads TGTGCCAGCAGCCAGTTTTACGACTATGGCTACACCTTC.

CDR3 nucleotide sequence: TGTGCCAGCAGCTCCATGAGCTCCTATAATTCACCCCTCCACTTT. Amino acid sequence: CASSSMSSYNSPLHF. The chain links TRBV7-6 to TRBJ1-6; D call uncertain. V was pared by 4 bases and J by 0 bases, with 7 bases between. This CDR3 spans 15 amino acids. Per the germline V gene, CDR1 is SGHVS and CDR2 is FNYEAQ.

The J gene is TRBJ1-3, the V gene TRBV19, with 7 bases fitting TRBD1. With 3 bases clipped from V and 3 bases from J, the junction kept 2 bases outside the gene matches. The CDR3 is 14 residues long. Germline loops: CDR1 LNHDA, CDR2 SQIVND (reference sequence). The CDR3 sequence is CASSIQGDGNTIYF. CDR3 bases: TGTGCCAGTAGTATCCAGGGGGATGGAAACACCATATATTTT.

The CDR3 protein is CASLSATYEQYF. The DNA for the CDR3 is TGCGCCAGCCTGTCAGCCACCTACGAGCAGTACTTC. The V and J genes are TRBV10-2 and TRBJ2-7; D gene unclear. With 8 bases removed from V and 2 bases from J, the gap between germline ends came to 10 bases. The CDR3 extends over 12 amino acids. CDR1 and CDR2 (germline): WSHSY, SAAADI.

There are a few counts of this clone. This rearrangement joins TRBV7-8 to TRBJ1-1; D unresolved. Germline-derived CDR1 and CDR2 are SGHVS and FQNEAQ. V lost 4 bases to trimming and J lost 1 base, with 7 bases between them. CDR3 length equals 13 residues. The CDR3 loop is CASSSLWNTEAFF. Here the CDR3 DNA reads TGTGCCAGCAGCTCCCTATGGAACACTGAAGCTTTCTTT.

A single count supports this clone. In nucleotides, the CDR3 is TGTGCCAGCAGCTTGAGGGGTCCTGGAAACACCATATATTTT. Its translation: CASSLRGPGNTIYF. This sequence joins TRBV5-8 and TRBJ1-3; D might be TRBD1 (5 bases). The CDR3 runs 14 residues. V lost 1 base and J lost 2, with 7 bases in between. The germline V gene encodes CDR1 SGHTS and CDR2 YDEGEE. The complete variable domain, with remaining parts taken from reference TRBV5-8 and TRBJ1-3, reads EAGVTQSPTHLIKTRGQQATLRCSPISGHTSVYWYQQALGLGLQFLLWYDEGEERNRGNFPPRFSGRQFPNYSSELNVNALELEDSALYLCASSLRGPGNTIYFGEGSWLTVV.

V is TRBV19 and J is TRBJ2-5; maybe TRBD2 (5 bases). Germline V gene lookup returns CDR1 LNHDA and CDR2 SQIVND (reference sequence). This CDR3 is 14 amino acids long. The V and J ends lost 6 bases and 0 bases respectively, with 11 bases between them. Here the CDR3 reads CASSRTGNQETQYF. The CDR3 nucleotides read TGTGCCAGTAGCAGGACGGGGAACCAAGAGACCCAGTACTTC. The variable domain in full, with the rest retrieved from reference TRBV19 and TRBJ2-5, is DGGITQSPKYLFRKEGQNVTLSCEQNLNHDAMYWYRQDPGQGLRLIYYSQIVNDFQKGDIAEGYSVSREKKESFPLTVTSAQKNPTAFYLCASSRTGNQETQYFGPGTRLLVL.

The CDR3 region has the DNA TGTGCCGCCGGGGAATCACTGAGCAATCAGCCCCAGCATTTT. Amino acids: CAAGESLSNQPQHF. The chain employs TRBV30 and TRBJ1-5; D not certain. V was cut by 8 bases and J by 1 base, with 15 bases left in between. The germline CDR1 and CDR2 sequences are GTSNPN and SVGIG (reference sequence). The CDR3 loop spans 14 amino acids.

This clone was counted once. The J gene is TRBJ1-2, the V gene TRBV19; no definite D call. Germline CDR1 is LNHDA and CDR2 is SQIVND (reference sequence). V lost 6 bases to trimming and J lost 1 base, with 21 bases between them. The CDR3 totals 17 residues. The CDR3 coding sequence is TGTGCCAGTAGCAGTGCAGCAGCCACCTCAGTTAACTATGGCTACACCTTC. Amino acids: CASSSAAATSVNYGYTF. Looking up the rest from reference TRBV19 and TRBJ1-2 gives the full variable domain: DGGITQSPKYLFRKEGQNVTLSCEQNLNHDAMYWYRQDPGQGLRLIYYSQIVNDFQKGDIAEGYSVSREKKESFPLTVTSAQKNPTAFYLCASSSAAATSVNYGYTFGSGTRLTVV.

The chain couples TRBV7-4 to TRBJ1-5; TRBD1 aligns across 7 bases. Per the germline V gene, CDR1 is SGHVT and CDR2 is SQSDAQ. V dropped 4 bases and J dropped 1; count of bases not matched to a gene: 19. This CDR3 is 20 amino acids long. The CDR3 nucleotides are TGTGCCAGCAGCTCACATACCCGACAGGGTGGTAATATGAGCAATCAGCCCCAGCATTTT. Residues: CASSSHTRQGGNMSNQPQHF.

The chain is built from TRBV10-3 and TRBJ2-7; 9 bases agree with TRBD1. CDR1 and CDR2 from the germline V gene are ENHRY and SYGVKD. J was trimmed by 1 base and V by 6 bases; bases with no gene match: 10. The CDR3 loop spans 16 amino acids. CDR3 sequence reads: CAIRASPGTGSYEQYF. The CDR3 DNA reads TGTGCCATCAGAGCCAGTCCGGGGACAGGGTCCTACGAGCAGTACTTC.

The chain combines TRBV29-1 with TRBJ1-2; no definite D call. V lost 2 bases to trimming and J lost 1 base, with 8 bases between them. The CDR3 length is 13 residues. CDR1 SQVTM and CDR2 ANQGSEA come from the germline V gene. The CDR3 sequence: CSVEPAVNYGYTF. The CDR3 region has the DNA TGCAGCGTTGAACCCGCGGTTAACTATGGCTACACCTTC.

The gene calls are TRBV5-4 and TRBJ2-3; TRBD2 agrees at 11 bases. With V trimmed by 3 bases and J by 2 bases, 5 bases remained unmatched. Germline CDR1 SGHNT, CDR2 YYREEE (reference sequence). This CDR3 contains 16 residues. The CDR3 DNA is TGTGCCAGCAGCTACTCTAGCGGGGGGCACACAGATACGCAGTATTTT. As protein: CASSYSSGGHTDTQYF.

The rearrangement uses TRBV5-1 and TRBJ2-3, with a tentative D call TRBD2 (6 bases). Germline CDR1 SGHRS, CDR2 YFSETQ. This CDR3 is built from 14 residues. Trimming removed 6 bases at V and 3 bases at J, with 14 bases between. CDR3 nucleotides: TGCGCCAGCACATTACTAGCCGGGACAGATACGCAGTATTTT. It translates to CASTLLAGTDTQYF.

The chain joins TRBV4-1 to TRBJ2-6, with a weak D call TRBD1 (6 bases). This CDR3 comprises 18 residues. Trimming cost V 0 bases and J 0 bases, with 12 bases left between them. CDR1 MGHRA and CDR2 YSYEKL come from the germline V gene. The CDR3 here is CASSQERGQLSGANVLTF. DNA of the CDR3: TGCGCCAGCAGCCAAGAGAGGGGACAACTCTCTGGGGCCAACGTCCTGACTTTC.

The V call is TRBV5-4, the J call TRBJ1-2; 8 bases are a match to TRBD1. J was trimmed by 1 base and V by 4 bases; bases with no gene match: 6. CDR3 length: 15 residues. CDR1 is SGHNT and CDR2 is YYREEE in the germline V gene (reference sequence). The CDR3 spells CASSRGQGFNYGYTF. In DNA form, the CDR3 reads TGTGCCAGCAGCAGAGGACAGGGATTTAACTATGGCTACACCTTC.

This clone was picked up a small number of times. V usage is TRBV9 and J usage is TRBJ1-1; D unclear. V lost 4 bases and J 8 bases, leaving 12 bases between the germline ends. The germline V gene encodes CDR1 SGDLS and CDR2 YYNGEE. CDR3 length equals 12 residues. As DNA, the CDR3 is TGTGCCAGCAGCATCGGGGAACAGGAAGCTTTCTTT. Translation gives CASSIGEQEAFF.